Below, one T cell receptor (beta chain) is given with its context. How the authors handled the data: How many nucleated cells were present was estimated from reference gene primer amplification. Produced via immunoSEQ multiplex PCR; TCRdb's table is partial and in-frame only. The V and J calls and the clone size are those of that table, but D and trimming were determined from the DNA. Of 45,000 to 65,000 clones listed, about 87% are singletons. The data were obtained in a study of blood T cell repertoires in COVID-19. Overall study context: The study drew acute and convalescent COVID-19 samples from the United States, Italy and Spain. PBMCs, B-cell-depleted T cells, or T cells provided the cDNA or gDNA that made up the material.

Trimming cost V 6 bases and J 5 bases; bases outside gene matches: 18. The CDR3 spans 20 residues. The germline CDR1 and CDR2 sequences are LGHDT and YNNKEL (reference sequence). Sequencing input: peripheral blood. This chain joins TRBV3-1 (or the pseudogene TRBV3-2) and TRBJ2-2; 13 nucleotides match TRBD2. The origin of this receptor is a human donor in a cohort sampled during active COVID-19. CDR3: CASRPTKPGLAGVWTGELFF. The CDR3 DNA is TGTGCCAGCAGACCAACAAAACCCGGACTAGCGGGAGTCTGGACCGGGGAGCTGTTTTTT.